This T cell receptor (beta chain) was profiled in a study of blood T cell repertoires in COVID-19 (TCRdb year 2020). Concerning the study at large: Samples from collaborators originated in the United States, Italy and Spain and spanned both the acute and convalescent phases of COVID-19. The material from the prospective study consisted of cDNA or gDNA derived from T cells, B-cell-depleted T cells, or PBMCs. Subjects who had been exposed to COVID-19, were actively infected with it, or had recovered from it provided the deeply sampled blood TCRbeta repertoires that made up the dataset. A freely available public database, intended as a resource for researchers studying the immune response to SARS-CoV-2, is where the repertoires were released. The samples were drawn from two sources: the first 160 participants of the ongoing ImmuneRACE study, and 1,000 to 1,500 subjects contributed by 6 global collaborators. A de-identified subject ID, COVID-19 status, age in years and sex were almost always included in the sample metadata. HLA class I and class II types, where available, came from metadata supplied by the sample provider rather than from assay-based typing. Study-wide conclusions, independent of this receptor: How much clinical and demographic metadata was included differed by source and by participant, and the metadata was provided uncurated.

Collaborating institutions collected whole blood in K2EDTA tubes following their own protocols. Collaborator samples were shipped for TCRbeta analysis as frozen whole blood, isolated PBMCs, or DNA extracted from either sample type. The CDR3, cysteine through phenylalanine, is 15 amino acids long. Solely the CDR3 DNA is kept, with 45 bases framed from the first base. According to the germline V gene (reference sequence), CDR1 reads SGHAT and CDR2 reads FQDESV. Trimmed from V: 6 bases; trimmed from J: 4 bases; junction bases lacking a gene match: 9. Remarks on this clone: What this receptor recognizes is not known. Base qualities are not at hand, and no much larger clone is one base apart.

The immunoSEQ Assay, a bias-controlled multiplex PCR, was used to amplify TCRbeta CDR3 regions from genomic DNA. From the authors' description of their analysis: Within the assay, amplification of reference gene primers was used to estimate how many nucleated cells each sample contained. To quantify the absolute abundance of each unique TCRbeta CDR3 rearrangement, sequence reads were collapsed and filtered. Productive Simpson clonality was computed per sample as the square root of Simpson's diversity index over productive rearrangements. The immuneACCESS repertoire file appears here via TCRdb, limited to in-frame rearrangements. These files lack a portion of the clones; in checked studies, under half of the deficit traces to unresolved V genes, and the cause of the others is not known. The DNA was the basis for D and trimming; V, J and clone size are from that table. Present in this sample are about 42,000 clones, 60% to 80% of which were seen just once. Jointly, the top ten make up roughly 28% of the sample.

The receptor was derived from a woman aged 70 to 79 with acute or convalescent COVID-19. The sequence links TRBV11-1 to TRBJ2-3, with 8 junctional bases fitting TRBD2. Sequencing input: peripheral blood. The DNA reads TGTGCCAGCAGACCCCGGGGCGGGGGGCCAGATACGCAGTATTTT. This is translated as CASRPRGGGPDTQYF.